This T cell receptor beta chain came from a study of shared clonotypes between healthy human individuals. Study-level results: Naive CD4 clonotypes were shared across a handful of donors at about 5%.

This clone was picked up one time. The antigen is unknown. As defined, naive CD8 cells were CD45RO-negative and positively selected for CCR7, with terminally differentiated effector memory CD45RA+ cells excluded. Trimming cost V 10 bases and J 5 bases; bases outside gene matches: 6. The CDR3 covers 12 residues. Germline-derived CDR1 and CDR2 are SGHVS and FQNEAQ. Replicate PCRs run on sorted subsets employed 200 ng DNA, some 33,000 T cell genomes. The repertoire was sequenced with immunoSEQ multiplex PCR; TCRdb's copy has only in-frame clones and lacks some. The profile covers hundreds of thousands of clones, with approximately 96% appearing a single time and 0.095% to 0.14% taken by the ten largest.

V is TRBV7-8 and J is TRBJ2-7, with TRBD1 matching over 9 bases. The material sequenced was naive CD8+ T cells sorted from blood. This TCR derives from a woman aged 25 to 39 in good health. Written as DNA, the CDR3 is TGTGCCACGGGGACAGGGACCCACGAGCAGTACTTC. Translation gives CATGTGTHEQYF.